Below, one T cell receptor beta chain is given with its context. The CDR3 has 17 residues. Per the germline V gene, CDR1 is LGHNA and CDR2 is YNFKEQ. V was clipped by 0 bases and J by 3 bases, with 12 bases between them. This record comes from a study of CD8+CD57+ T cells in acquired aplastic anemia. Before being chosen for sequencing, patients had shown CD8+CD57+ cell expansion by flow cytometry. Patients had not yet gotten any therapy when their blood was taken for sampling. According to the study, genomic DNA was the template for TCR beta VDJ and CDR3 profiling. Using its own MiXCR run on the reads, TCRdb lists one record per CDR3 protein. The table records just over 200,000 distinct CDR3 sequences, about 60% of them present only once.

The chain has TRBV4-2 and TRBJ2-6; no reliable D call. The sample consisted of sorted CD4+, CD8+, or CD8+CD57+ T cells (not recorded which) from PBMCs. This TCR was recovered from a human donor with aplastic anemia. CDR3 coding DNA: TGTGCCAGCAGCCAAGATCAGGTTGGGCTTGGGGCCAACGTCCTGACTTTC. It codes for CASSQDQVGLGANVLTF.